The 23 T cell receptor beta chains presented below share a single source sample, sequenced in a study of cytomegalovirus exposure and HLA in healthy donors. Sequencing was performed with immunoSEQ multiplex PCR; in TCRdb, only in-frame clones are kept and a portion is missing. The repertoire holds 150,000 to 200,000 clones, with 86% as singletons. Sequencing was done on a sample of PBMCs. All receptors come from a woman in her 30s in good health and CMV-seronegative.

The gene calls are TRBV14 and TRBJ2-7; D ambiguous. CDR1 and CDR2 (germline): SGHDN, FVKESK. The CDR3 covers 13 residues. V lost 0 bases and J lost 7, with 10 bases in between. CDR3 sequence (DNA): TGTGCCAGCAGCCAAGATTTGCAGAGGGAGCAGTACTTC. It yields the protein CASSQDLQREQYF.

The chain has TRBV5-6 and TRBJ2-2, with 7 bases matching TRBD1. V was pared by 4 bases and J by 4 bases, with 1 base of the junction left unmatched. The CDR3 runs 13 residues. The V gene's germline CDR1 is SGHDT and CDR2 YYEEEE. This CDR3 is CASSRDSTGELFF. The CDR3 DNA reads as TGTGCCAGCAGCAGGGACAGCACCGGGGAGCTGTTTTTT.

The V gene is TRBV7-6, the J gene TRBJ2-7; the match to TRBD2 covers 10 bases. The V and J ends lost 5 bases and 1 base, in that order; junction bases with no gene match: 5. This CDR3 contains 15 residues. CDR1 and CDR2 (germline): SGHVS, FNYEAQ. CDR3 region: CASSPSGRDSYEQYF. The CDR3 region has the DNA TGTGCCAGCAGCCCCAGCGGGAGGGATTCCTACGAGCAGTACTTC.

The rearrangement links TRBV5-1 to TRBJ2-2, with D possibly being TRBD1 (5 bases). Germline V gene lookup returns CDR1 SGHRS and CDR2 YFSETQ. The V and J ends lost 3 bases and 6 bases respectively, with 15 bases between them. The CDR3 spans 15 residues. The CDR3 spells CASSSRTRVSGELFF. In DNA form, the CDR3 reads TGCGCCAGCAGCTCTAGGACCAGGGTTTCCGGGGAGCTGTTTTTT.

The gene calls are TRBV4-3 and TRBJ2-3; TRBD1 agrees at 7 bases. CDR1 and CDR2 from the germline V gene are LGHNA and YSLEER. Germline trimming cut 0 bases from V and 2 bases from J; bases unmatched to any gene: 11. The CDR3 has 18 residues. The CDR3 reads CASSQERETGFDTDTQYF. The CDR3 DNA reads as TGCGCCAGCAGCCAAGAAAGGGAGACAGGGTTTGACACAGATACGCAGTATTTT.

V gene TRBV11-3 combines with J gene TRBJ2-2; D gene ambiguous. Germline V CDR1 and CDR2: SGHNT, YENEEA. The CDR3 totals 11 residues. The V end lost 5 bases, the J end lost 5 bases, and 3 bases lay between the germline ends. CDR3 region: CASSETGELFF. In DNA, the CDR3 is TGTGCCAGCAGCGAAACCGGGGAGCTGTTTTTT. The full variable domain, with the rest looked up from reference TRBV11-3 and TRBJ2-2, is EAGVVQSPRYKIIEKKQPVAFWCNPISGHNTLYWYLQNLGQGPELLIRYENEEAVDDSQLPKDRFSAERLKGVDSTLKIQPAELGDSAVYLCASSETGELFFGEGSRLTVL.

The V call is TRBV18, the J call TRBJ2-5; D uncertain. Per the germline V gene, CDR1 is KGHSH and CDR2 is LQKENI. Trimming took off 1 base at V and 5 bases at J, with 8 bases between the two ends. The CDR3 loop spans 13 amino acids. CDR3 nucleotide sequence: TGTGCCAGCTCACCACAACAGTTCGAGACCCAGTACTTC. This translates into CASSPQQFETQYF.

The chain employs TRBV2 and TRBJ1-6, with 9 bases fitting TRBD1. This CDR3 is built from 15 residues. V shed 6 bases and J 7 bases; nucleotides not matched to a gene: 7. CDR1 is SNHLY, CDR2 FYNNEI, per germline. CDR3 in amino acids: CASSNRQGGNSPLHF. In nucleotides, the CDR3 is TGTGCCAGCAGCAACCGACAGGGGGGAAATTCACCCCTCCACTTT.

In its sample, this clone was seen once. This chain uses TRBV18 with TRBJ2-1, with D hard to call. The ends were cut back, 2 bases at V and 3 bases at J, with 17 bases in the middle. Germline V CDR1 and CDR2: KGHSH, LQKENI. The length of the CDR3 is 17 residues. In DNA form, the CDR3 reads TGTGCCAGCTCACCATTAGGGCCAGCCTTGGACTACAATGAGCAGTTCTTC. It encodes CASSPLGPALDYNEQFF.

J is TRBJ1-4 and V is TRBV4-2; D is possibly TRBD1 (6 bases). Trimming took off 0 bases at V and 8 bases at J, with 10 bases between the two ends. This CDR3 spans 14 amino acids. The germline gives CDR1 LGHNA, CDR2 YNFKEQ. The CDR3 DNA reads TGTGCCAGCAGCCAAGACAGGGGAGGGGAAAAACTGTTTTTT. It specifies CASSQDRGGEKLFF.

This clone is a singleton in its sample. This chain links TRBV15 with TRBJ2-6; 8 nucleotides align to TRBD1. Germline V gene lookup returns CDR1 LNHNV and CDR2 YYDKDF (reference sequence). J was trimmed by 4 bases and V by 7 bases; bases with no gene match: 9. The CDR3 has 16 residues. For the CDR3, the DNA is TGTGCCACCACCCCGACAGGGGCGGGGGGGGCCAACGTCCTGACTTTC. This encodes CATTPTGAGGANVLTF.

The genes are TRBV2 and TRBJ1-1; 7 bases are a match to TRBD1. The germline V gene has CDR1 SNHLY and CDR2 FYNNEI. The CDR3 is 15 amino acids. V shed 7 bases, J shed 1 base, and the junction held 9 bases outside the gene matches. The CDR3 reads CASTSLSGGNTEAFF. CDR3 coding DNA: TGTGCCAGCACCTCACTCTCAGGGGGGAACACTGAAGCTTTCTTT.

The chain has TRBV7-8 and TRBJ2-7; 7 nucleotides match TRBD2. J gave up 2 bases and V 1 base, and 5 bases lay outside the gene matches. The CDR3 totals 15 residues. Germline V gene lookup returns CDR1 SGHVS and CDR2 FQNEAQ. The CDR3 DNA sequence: TGTGCCAGCAGCTTAGGCGGGGGTGGTGCCTACGAGCAGTACTTC. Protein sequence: CASSLGGGGAYEQYF.

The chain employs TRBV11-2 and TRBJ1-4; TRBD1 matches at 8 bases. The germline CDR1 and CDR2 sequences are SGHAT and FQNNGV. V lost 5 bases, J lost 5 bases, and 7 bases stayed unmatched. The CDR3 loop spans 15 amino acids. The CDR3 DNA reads TGTGCCAGCAGCCCCCGGACAGGGAACAATGAAAAACTGTTTTTT. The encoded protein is CASSPRTGNNEKLFF. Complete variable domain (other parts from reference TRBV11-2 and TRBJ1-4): EAGVAQSPRYKIIEKRQSVAFWCNPISGHATLYWYQQILGQGPKLLIQFQNNGVVDDSQLPKDRFSAERLKGVDSTLKIQPAKLEDSAVYLCASSPRTGNNEKLFFGSGTQLSVL.

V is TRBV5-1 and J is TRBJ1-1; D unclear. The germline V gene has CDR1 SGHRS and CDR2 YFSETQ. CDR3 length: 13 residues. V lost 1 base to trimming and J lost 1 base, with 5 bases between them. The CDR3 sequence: CASSLRSNTEAFF. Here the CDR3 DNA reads TGCGCCAGCAGCTTGCGGTCGAACACTGAAGCTTTCTTT.

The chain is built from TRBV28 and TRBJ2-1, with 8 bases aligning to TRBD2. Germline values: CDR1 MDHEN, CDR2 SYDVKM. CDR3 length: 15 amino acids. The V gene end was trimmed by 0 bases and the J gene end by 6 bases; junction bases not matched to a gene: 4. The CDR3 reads CASSLWSLAGNEQFF. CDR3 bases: TGTGCCAGCAGTTTATGGTCCCTAGCGGGCAATGAGCAGTTCTTC.

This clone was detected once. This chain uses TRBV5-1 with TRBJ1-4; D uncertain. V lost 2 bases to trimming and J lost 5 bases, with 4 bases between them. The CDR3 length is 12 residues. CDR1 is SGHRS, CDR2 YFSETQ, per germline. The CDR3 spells CASSFQNEKLFF. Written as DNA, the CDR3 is TGCGCCAGCAGCTTTCAGAATGAAAAACTGTTTTTT. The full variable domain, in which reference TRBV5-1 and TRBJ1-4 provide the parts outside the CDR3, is KAGVTQTPRYLIKTRGQQVTLSCSPISGHRSVSWYQQTPGQGLQFLFEYFSETQRNKGNFPGRFSGRQFSNSRSEMNVSTLELGDSALYLCASSFQNEKLFFGSGTQLSVL.

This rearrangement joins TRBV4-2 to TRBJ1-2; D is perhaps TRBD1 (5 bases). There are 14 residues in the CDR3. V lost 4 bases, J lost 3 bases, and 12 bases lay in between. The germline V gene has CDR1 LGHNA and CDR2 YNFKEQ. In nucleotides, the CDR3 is TGTGCCAGCAGCCGGTCGAGGGGTGACTATGGCTACACCTTC. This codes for CASSRSRGDYGYTF.

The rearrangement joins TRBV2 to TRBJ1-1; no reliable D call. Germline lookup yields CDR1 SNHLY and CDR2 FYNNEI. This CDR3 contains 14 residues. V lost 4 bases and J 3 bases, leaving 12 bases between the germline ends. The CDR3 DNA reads TGTGCCAGCAGTGGAAGATACAGTGACACTGAAGCTTTCTTT. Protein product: CASSGRYSDTEAFF.

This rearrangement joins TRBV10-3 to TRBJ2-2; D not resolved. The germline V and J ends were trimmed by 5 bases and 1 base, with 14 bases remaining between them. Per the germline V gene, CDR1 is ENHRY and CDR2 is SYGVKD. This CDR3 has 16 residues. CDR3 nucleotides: TGTGCCATCAGTCCCAACAGTCCGCAGAACACCGGGGAGCTGTTTTTT. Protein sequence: CAISPNSPQNTGELFF.

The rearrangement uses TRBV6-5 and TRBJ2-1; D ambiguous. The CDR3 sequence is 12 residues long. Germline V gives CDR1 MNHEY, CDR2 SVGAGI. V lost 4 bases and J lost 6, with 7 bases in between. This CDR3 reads CASSSRVNEQFF. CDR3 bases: TGTGCCAGCAGTTCTAGGGTCAATGAGCAGTTCTTC.

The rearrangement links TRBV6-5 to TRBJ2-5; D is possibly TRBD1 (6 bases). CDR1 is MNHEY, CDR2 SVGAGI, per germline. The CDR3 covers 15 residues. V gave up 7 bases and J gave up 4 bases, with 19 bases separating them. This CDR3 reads CASTPGHTMGETQYF. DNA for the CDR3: TGTGCCAGCACACCGGGACACACAATGGGAGAGACCCAGTACTTC.

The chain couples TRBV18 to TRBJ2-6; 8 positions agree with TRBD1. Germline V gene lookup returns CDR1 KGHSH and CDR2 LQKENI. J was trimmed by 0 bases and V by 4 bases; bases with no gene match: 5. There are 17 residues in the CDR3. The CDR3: CASSRQGLSSGANVLTF. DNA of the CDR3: TGTGCCAGCTCACGACAGGGGTTGTCCTCTGGGGCCAACGTCCTGACTTTC.